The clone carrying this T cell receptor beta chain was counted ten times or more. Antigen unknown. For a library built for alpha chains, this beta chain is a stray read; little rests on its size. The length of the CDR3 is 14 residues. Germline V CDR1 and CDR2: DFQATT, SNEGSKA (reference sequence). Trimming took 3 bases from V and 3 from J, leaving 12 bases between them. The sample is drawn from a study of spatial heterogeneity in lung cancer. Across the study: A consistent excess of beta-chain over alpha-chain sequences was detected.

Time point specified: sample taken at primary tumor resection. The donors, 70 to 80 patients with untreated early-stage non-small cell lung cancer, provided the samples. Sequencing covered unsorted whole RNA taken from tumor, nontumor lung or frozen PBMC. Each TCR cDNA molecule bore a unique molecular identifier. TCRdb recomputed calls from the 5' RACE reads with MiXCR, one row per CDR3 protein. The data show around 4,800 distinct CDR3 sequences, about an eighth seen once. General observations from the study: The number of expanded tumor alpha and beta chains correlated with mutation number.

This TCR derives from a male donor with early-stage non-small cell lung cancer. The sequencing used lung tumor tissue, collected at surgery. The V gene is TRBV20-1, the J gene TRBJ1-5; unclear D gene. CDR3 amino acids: CSASLNSVNQPQHF. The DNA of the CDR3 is TGCAGTGCTAGCCTCAACAGCGTCAATCAGCCCCAGCATTTT.